This T cell receptor beta chain was captured in a study of human T cells and chemical hapten exposure. Study information: Each week of the roughly 23-week study, patients had diphenylcyclopropenone applied to the scalp.

Noted time point: patch test 2, 6 weeks after DPC sensitization. Treatment here: therapeutic diphenylcyclopropenone sensitization with weekly scalp DPC. Germline assignment: CDR1 DFQATT and CDR2 SNEGSKA (reference sequence). Germline trimming cut 3 bases from V and 2 bases from J; bases unmatched to any gene: 4. The CDR3 is 13 amino acids. A few counts support this clonotype. MiXCR, applied by TCRdb to the RACE reads, yields one record per CDR3 protein. Seen here are 360,000 or so distinct CDR3 sequences, about 6.3% observed once, and the top ten hold less than 6.5%. The receptor's source is a woman aged 18-35 years with alopecia areata. Some clones in this sample may be carry-over from other donors' samples. Sequenced here: whole blood, sampled in connection with sensitization to the hapten diphenylcyclopropenone (DPC). This sequence joins TRBV20-1 and TRBJ2-7, with TRBD2 matching 7 bases. CDR3 sequence reads: CSARNGGTYEQYF. The CDR3 DNA is TGCAGTGCTAGGAACGGGGGGACCTACGAGCAGTACTTC.